This T cell receptor (beta chain) comes out of a study of shared clonotypes between healthy human individuals. Overall study: Plates per donor: three CD4 naive, three CD4 memory, two CD8 naive, one CD8 memory.

It was into CD45RA+ naive and CD45RA-negative memory subsets that the CD4+ cells were split. How the authors handled the data: Filtering of immunoSEQ junctional sequences could not match full-length read filtering. TCRdb's copy holds only in-frame clones and misses some; the assay was immunoSEQ multiplex PCR. That table furnishes V, J and clone size, whereas the DNA furnished D and trimming. In the table there are approximately 2,300,000 clones, under 95% of which are singletons. The germline V gene has CDR1 KGHSH and CDR2 LQKENI. This CDR3 has 11 amino acids. V dropped 6 bases and J dropped 12 bases, with 12 bases sitting between them.

The chain combines TRBV18 with TRBJ2-1, with a tentative D call TRBD2 (6 bases). The sequence derives from a man aged 18 to 29 in good health. Some clones in this sample may be carry-over from other donors' samples. Sample: naive CD4+ T cells from PBMCs. Subset given: CD45RA+ positively selected. CDR3 coding DNA: TGTGCCAGCTCGCCAACCGGGGGGCAGTTCTTC. Its protein is CASSPTGGQFF.